This T cell receptor (beta chain) stems from a study of cytomegalovirus exposure and HLA in healthy donors. Concerning this clone itself: The antigen remains unidentified.

The CDR3 runs 13 residues. The germline V gene encodes CDR1 SNHLY and CDR2 FYNNEI. The V gene lost 2 bases and the J gene lost 4 bases, with 6 bases spanning the gap. General study points: Trimming of TCR beta V- and J-genes showed a link, identified in a later analysis, to a missense DCLRE1C variant.

In the PCR, 60 Vbeta and 13 Jbeta primers were used. The table came from immunoSEQ multiplex PCR; TCRdb's copy has only in-frame clones and leaves some out. The sample carries some 150,000 clones, approximately 68% recorded once. The receptor's source is a man in his forties in good health and CMV-seronegative. V gene TRBV2 combines with J gene TRBJ1-5; possibly TRBD1 for D (6 bases). Sequences were obtained from PBMCs. This CDR3 reads CASSETGNQPQHF. For the CDR3, the DNA is TGTGCCAGCAGTGAAACAGGGAATCAGCCCCAGCATTTT.